This TCR beta chain stems from a study of T cell responses to AZD1222 COVID-19 vaccine. The CDR3 sequence is 15 residues long. Trimming stripped 2 bases from V and 1 base from J, with 11 bases between. CDR1 is MNHEY, CDR2 SVGEGT, per germline. The study, taken as a whole, reports: Just a handful of AZD1222 recipients were seropositive at baseline. Without day 14 samples, only post-peak T cell repertoires were studied.

Clones were sequenced by immunoSEQ multiplex PCR, and TCRdb holds only the in-frame ones, with some missing. The profile shows about 100,000 clones, 70% to 90% of them singletons. With respect to this clone: What it recognizes is unknown.

The receptor was derived from an adult in good health. V usage is TRBV6-2 or TRBV6-3 and J usage is TRBJ2-5; D may be TRBD2 (6 bases). The sample here was peripheral blood, taken on day 0 of AZD1222 vaccination. This CDR3 is CASSYREAGQETQYF. The DNA of the CDR3 is TGTGCCAGCAGTTACAGGGAAGCGGGCCAAGAGACCCAGTACTTC.